This T cell receptor beta chain was captured by sequencing in a study of shared clonotypes between healthy human individuals. Study results and limitations: Represented diversity, genetic and exposure-history alike, was limited by few donors.

With 4 bases clipped from V and 7 bases from J, the junction kept 7 bases outside the gene matches. The CDR3 length is 14 residues. Germline CDR1 reads SGHKS; CDR2 reads YYEKEE (reference sequence). Naive CD8 isolation took CD45RO-negative cells positively selected for CCR7 and excluded terminally differentiated effector memory CD45RA+ cells. Sequenced by immunoSEQ multiplex PCR; TCRdb stores in-frame clones only, minus some. This sample has approximately 1.9 million clones; 90% to 95% occur once, and the top ten carry around 1.7%. In regard to this clone: Antigen unknown.

The clonotype comes from a man between 18 and 35 years old in good health. Some clones in this sample may be carry-over from other donors' samples. Sequenced input: naive CD8+ T cells from PBMCs. The chain combines TRBV5-5 with TRBJ1-2, with 10 nucleotides matching TRBD1. DNA for the CDR3: TGTGCCAGCAGCCCCGGGACAGGGGATGGTGGCTACACCTTC. This gives the protein CASSPGTGDGGYTF. The entire variable domain, with the rest obtained from reference TRBV5-5 and TRBJ1-2, is as follows: DAGVTQSPTHLIKTRGQQVTLRCSPISGHKSVSWYQQVLGQGPQFIFQYYEKEERGRGNFPDRFSARQFPNYSSELNVNALLLGDSALYLCASSPGTGDGGYTFGSGTRLTVV.